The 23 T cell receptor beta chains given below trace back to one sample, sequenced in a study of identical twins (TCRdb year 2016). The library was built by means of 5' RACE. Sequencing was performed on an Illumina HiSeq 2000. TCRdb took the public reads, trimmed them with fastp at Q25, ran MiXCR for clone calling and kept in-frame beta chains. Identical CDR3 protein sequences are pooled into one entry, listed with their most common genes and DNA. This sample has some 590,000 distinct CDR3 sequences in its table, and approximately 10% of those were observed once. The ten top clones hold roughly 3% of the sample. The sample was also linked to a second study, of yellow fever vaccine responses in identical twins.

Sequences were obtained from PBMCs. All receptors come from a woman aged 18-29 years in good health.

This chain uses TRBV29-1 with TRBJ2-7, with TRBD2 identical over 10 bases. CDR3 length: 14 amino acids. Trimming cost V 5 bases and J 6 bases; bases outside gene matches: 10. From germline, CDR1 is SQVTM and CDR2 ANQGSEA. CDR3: CSVRGLAGVGEQYF. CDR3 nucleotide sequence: TGCAGCGTTCGGGGGCTAGCGGGAGTGGGCGAGCAGTACTTC.

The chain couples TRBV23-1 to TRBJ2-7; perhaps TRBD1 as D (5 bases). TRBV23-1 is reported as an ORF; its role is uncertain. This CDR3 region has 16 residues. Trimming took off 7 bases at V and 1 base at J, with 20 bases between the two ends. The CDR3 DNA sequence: TGCGCCAGCAACCCTTTAGGGGTAGAAATTTCCTACGAGCAGTACTTC. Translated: CASNPLGVEISYEQYF.

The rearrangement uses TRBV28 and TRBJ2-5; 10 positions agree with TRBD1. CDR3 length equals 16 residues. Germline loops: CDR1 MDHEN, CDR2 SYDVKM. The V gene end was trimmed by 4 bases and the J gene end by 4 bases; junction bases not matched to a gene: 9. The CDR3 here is CASSSPGTGARETQYF. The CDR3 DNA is TGTGCCAGCAGTTCCCCCGGGACAGGGGCCCGAGAGACCCAGTACTTC.

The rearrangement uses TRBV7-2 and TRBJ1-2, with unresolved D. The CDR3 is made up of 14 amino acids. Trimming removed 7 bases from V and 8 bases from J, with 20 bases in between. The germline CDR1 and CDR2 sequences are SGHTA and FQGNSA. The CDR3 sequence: CASTQAGRAGGYTF. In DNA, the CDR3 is TGTGCCAGCACCCAAGCGGGGAGGGCGGGCGGCTACACCTTC.

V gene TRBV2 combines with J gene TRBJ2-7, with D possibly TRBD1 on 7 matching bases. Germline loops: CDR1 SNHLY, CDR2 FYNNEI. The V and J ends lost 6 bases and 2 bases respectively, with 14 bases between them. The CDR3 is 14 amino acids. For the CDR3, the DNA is TGTGCCAGCAGGAAGGGGGGACAGACCTACGAGCAGTACTTC. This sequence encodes CASRKGGQTYEQYF.

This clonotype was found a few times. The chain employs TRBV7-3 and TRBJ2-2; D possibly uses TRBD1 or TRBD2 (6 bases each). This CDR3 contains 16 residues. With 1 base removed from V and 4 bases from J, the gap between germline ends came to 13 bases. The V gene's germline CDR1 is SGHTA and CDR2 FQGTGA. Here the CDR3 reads CASSLRGDTVTGELFF. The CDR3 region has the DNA TGTGCCAGCAGCTTAAGGGGGGACACAGTCACCGGGGAGCTGTTTTTT.

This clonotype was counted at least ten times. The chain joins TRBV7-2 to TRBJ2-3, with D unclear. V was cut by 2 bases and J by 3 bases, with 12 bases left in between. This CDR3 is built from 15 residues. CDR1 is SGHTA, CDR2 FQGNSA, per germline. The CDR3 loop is CASSLPLLKTDTQYF. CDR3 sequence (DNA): TGTGCCAGCAGCTTACCCTTACTTAAGACAGATACGCAGTATTTT.

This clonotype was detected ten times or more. In nucleotides, the CDR3 is TGTGCCAGCAGTTTCGAGGGATTGAACACCGGGGAGCTGTTTTTT. Amino acid sequence: CASSFEGLNTGELFF. The chain is built from TRBV27 and TRBJ2-2; perhaps TRBD2 as D (5 bases). The germline CDR1 and CDR2 sequences are MNHEY and SMNVEV (reference sequence). Trimming removed 3 bases at V and 1 base at J, with 9 bases between. This CDR3 comprises 15 residues.

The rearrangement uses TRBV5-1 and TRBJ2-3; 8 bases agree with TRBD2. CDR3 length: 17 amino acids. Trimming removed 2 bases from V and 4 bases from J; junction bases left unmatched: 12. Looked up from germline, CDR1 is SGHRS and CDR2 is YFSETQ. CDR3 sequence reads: CASSFAGPRGRSDTQYF. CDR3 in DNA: TGCGCCAGCAGCTTCGCGGGCCCACGCGGGAGGTCAGATACGCAGTATTTT.

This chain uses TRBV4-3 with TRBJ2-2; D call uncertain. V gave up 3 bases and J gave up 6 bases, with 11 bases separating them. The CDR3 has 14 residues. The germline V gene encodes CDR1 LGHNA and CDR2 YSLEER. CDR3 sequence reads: CASSQDPPPGELFF. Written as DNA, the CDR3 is TGCGCCAGCAGCCAGGATCCCCCCCCCGGGGAGCTGTTTTTT.

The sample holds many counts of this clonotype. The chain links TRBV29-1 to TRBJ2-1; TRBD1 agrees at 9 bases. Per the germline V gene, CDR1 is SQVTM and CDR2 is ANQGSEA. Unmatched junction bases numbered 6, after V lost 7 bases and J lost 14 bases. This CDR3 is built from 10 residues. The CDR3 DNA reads TGCAGCGGTCTGGGACAGGGCGAGTTCTTC. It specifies CSGLGQGEFF.

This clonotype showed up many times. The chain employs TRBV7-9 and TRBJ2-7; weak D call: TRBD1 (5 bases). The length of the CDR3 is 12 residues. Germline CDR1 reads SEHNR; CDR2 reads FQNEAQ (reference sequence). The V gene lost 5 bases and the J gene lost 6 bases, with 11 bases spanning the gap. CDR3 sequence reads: CASSQGFLEQYF. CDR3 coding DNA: TGTGCCAGCAGCCAGGGATTCCTCGAGCAGTACTTC.

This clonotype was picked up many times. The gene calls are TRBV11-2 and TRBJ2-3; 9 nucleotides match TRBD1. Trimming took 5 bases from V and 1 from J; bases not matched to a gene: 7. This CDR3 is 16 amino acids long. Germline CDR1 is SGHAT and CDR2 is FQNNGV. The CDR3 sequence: CASSGGDRERTDTQYF. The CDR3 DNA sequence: TGTGCCAGCAGCGGCGGGGACAGGGAACGCACAGATACGCAGTATTTT.

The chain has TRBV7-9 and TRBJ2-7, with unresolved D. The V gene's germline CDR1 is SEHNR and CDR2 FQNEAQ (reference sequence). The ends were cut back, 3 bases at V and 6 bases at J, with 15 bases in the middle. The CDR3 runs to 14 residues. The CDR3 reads CASSFSSPKFEQYF. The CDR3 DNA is TGTGCCAGCAGCTTCTCTTCCCCTAAATTCGAGCAGTACTTC.

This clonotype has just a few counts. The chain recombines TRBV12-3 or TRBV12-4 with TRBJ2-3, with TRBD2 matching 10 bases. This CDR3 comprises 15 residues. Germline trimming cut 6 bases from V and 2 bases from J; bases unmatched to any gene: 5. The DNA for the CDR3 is TGTGCCAGCAGAAAACTAGCGGGGATCACAGATACGCAGTATTTT. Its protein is CASRKLAGITDTQYF.

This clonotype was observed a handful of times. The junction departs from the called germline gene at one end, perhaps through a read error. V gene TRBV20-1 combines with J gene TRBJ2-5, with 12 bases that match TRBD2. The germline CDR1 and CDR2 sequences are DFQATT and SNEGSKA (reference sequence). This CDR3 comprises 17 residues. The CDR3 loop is CSARGTSGRHRQETQYF. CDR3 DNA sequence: TGCAGTGCCAGAGGGACTAGCGGGCGCCATCGGCAAGAGACCCAGTACTTC.

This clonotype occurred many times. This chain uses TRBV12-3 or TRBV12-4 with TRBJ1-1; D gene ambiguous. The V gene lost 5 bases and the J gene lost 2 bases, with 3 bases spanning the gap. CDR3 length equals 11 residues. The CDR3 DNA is TGTGCCAGCAGTGGAAACACTGAAGCTTTCTTT. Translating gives CASSGNTEAFF.

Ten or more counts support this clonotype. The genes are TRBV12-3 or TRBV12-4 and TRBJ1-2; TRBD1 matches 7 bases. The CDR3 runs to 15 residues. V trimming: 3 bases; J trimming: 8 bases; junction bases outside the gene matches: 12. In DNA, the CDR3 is TGTGCCAGCAGTTTTGGAGGGGGCGCGCCGTTGGGCTACACCTTC. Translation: CASSFGGGAPLGYTF.

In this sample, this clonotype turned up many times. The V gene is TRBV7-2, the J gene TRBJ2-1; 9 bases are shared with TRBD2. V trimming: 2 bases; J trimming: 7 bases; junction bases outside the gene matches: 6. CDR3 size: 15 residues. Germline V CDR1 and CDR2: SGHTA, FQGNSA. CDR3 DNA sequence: TGTGCCAGCAGCTTATTGTCGCGGGAGGGAAATGAGCAGTTCTTC. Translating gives CASSLLSREGNEQFF. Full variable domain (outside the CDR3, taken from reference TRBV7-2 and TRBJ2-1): GAGVSQSPSNKVTEKGKDVELRCDPISGHTALYWYRQSLGQGLEFLIYFQGNSAPDKSGLPSDRFSAERTGGSVSTLTIQRTQQEDSAVYLCASSLLSREGNEQFFGPGTRLTVL.

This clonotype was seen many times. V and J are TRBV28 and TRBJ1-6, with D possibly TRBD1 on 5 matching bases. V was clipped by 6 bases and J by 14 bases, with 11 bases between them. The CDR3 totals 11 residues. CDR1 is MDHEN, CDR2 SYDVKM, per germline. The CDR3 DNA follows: TGTGCCAGCAGGGGGACGCCAGCCCTCCACTTT. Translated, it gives CASRGTPALHF.

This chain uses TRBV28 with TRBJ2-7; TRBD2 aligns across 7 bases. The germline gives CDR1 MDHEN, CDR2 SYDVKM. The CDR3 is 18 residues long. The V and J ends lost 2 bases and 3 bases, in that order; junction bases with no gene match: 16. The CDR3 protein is CASSLEGGRALKLYEQYF. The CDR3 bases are TGTGCCAGCAGTTTAGAAGGAGGGAGGGCCTTGAAGCTCTACGAGCAGTACTTC.

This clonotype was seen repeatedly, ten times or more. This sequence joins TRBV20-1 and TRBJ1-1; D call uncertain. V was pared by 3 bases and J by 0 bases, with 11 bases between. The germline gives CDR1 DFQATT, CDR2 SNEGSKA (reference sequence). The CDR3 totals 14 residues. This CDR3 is CSARREGMNTEAFF. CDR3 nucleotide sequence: TGCAGTGCTAGGCGAGAGGGCATGAACACTGAAGCTTTCTTT.

CDR3 bases: TGTGCCAGCAGCTTAGTCGGGCCCCCCGGGGAGCCCCAGCATTTT. Amino acids: CASSLVGPPGEPQHF. V is TRBV7-9 and J is TRBJ1-5; no definite D call. There are 15 residues in the CDR3. CDR1 and CDR2 (germline): SEHNR, FQNEAQ (reference sequence). V dropped 1 base and J dropped 8 bases, with 15 bases sitting between them.